This T cell receptor (beta chain) was sequenced during a study of blood T cell repertoires in COVID-19. The overall study: From T cells, B-cell-depleted T cells, or PBMCs came the material, which was cDNA or gDNA.

In the original workflow: Scientists estimated how many nucleated cells there were by amplifying reference gene primers. Method: immunoSEQ multiplex PCR; TCRdb's copy keeps in-frame clones and lacks some. V and J calls and clone size are as listed in that table; D and trimming were resolved from the DNA. The sample lists about 500,000 clones, roughly 87% occurring once. Germline V gives CDR1 SGHRS, CDR2 YFSETQ. The CDR3 extends over 13 amino acids. Between the trimmed V and J ends, which lost 3 bases and 11 bases, there was a span of 14 bases. Enrollment of patients from Seattle took place during active infection, with longitudinal follow-up.

The TCR originated in a man in his late teens or twenties with COVID-19, enrolled during active disease. The J gene is TRBJ2-2, the V gene TRBV5-1; perhaps TRBD2 as D (5 bases). Sequenced material: peripheral blood. CDR3 DNA: TGCGCCAGCAGCTCTCTGCACCCGGGAGAGCTGTTTTTT. It codes for CASSSLHPGELFF.